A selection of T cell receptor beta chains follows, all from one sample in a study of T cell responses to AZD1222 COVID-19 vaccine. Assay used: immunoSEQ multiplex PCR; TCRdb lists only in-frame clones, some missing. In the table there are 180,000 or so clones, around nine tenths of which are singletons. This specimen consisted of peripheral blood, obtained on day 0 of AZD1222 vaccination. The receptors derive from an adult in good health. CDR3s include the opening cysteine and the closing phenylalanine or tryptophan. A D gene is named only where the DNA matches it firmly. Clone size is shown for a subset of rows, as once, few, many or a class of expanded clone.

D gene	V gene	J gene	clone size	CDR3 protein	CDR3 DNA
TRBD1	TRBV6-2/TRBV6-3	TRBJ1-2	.	CASSVQGARYYGYTF	TGTGCCAGCAGTGTCCAGGGGGCCCGTTACTATGGCTACACCTTC
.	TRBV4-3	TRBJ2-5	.	CASSQSRLLGPSRQETQYF	TGCGCCAGCAGCCAAAGCAGACTTTTGGGCCCCAGCCGGCAAGAGACCCAGTACTTC
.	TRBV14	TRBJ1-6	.	CASSQVSPLHF	TGTGCCAGCAGCCAAGTTTCACCCCTCCACTTT
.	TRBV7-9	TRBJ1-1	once	CASSLQTVNTEAFF	TGTGCCAGCAGCTTACAGACGGTGAACACTGAAGCTTTCTTT
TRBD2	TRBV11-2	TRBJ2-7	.	CASSLGPISRGGPDEQYF	TGTGCCAGCAGCTTAGGCCCTATATCACGGGGGGGCCCCGACGAGCAGTACTTC
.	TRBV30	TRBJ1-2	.	CAWQHPLFYGYTF	TGTGCCTGGCAACATCCCCTATTCTATGGCTACACCTTC
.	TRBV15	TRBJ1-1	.	CATSRPGSLGTEAFF	TGTGCCACCAGCAGACCTGGGAGCCTGGGGACTGAAGCTTTCTTT
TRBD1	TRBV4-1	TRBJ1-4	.	CASSQVGQGVGEKLFF	TGCGCCAGCAGCCAAGTGGGACAGGGAGTTGGGGAAAAACTGTTTTTT
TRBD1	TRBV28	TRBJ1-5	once	CASSLTGVAQPQHF	TGTGCCAGCAGTTTAACAGGGGTGGCTCAGCCCCAGCATTTT
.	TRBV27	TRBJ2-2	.	CASSHRATGELFF	TGTGCCAGCAGCCACAGAGCTACCGGGGAGCTGTTTTTT
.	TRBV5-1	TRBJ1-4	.	CASSFAGATNEKLFF	TGCGCCAGCAGCTTTGCGGGAGCAACTAATGAAAAACTGTTTTTT
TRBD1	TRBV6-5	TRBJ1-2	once	CASSSGQGDYGYTF	TGTGCCAGCAGTAGCGGACAGGGGGACTATGGCTACACCTTC
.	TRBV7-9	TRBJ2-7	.	CASSSQGTRGEQYF	TGTGCCAGCAGCTCACAGGGAACGCGGGGCGAGCAGTACTTC
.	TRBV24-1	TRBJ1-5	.	CATSVGSNQPQHF	TGTGCCACCAGTGTTGGTAGCAATCAGCCCCAGCATTTT
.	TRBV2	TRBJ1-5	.	CASSEQVFSNQPQHF	TGTGCCAGCAGTGAGCAGGTCTTTAGCAATCAGCCCCAGCATTTT
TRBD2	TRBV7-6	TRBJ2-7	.	CASSPGWDYSYEQYF	TGTGCCAGCAGCCCGGGGTGGGACTACTCCTACGAGCAGTACTTC
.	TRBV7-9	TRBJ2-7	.	CASSSGGRGHIEQYF	TGTGCCAGCAGCTCCGGGGGAAGGGGGCATATCGAGCAGTACTTC
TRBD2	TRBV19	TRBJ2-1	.	CASSTPGGVNNEQFF	TGTGCCAGTAGTACCCCGGGGGGGGTTAACAATGAGCAGTTCTTC
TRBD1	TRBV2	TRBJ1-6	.	CASRGNRGGNSPLHF	TGTGCCAGCAGGGGAAACAGGGGTGGCAATTCACCCCTCCACTTT
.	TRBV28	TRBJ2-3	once	CASSLERVEDTQYF	TGTGCCAGCAGTTTGGAAAGAGTCGAAGATACGCAGTATTTT
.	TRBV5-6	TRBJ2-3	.	CASSWGGARTDTQYF	TGTGCCAGCAGCTGGGGGGGGGCGAGGACAGATACGCAGTATTTT
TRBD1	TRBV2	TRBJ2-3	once	CASRGDRARDTQYF	TGTGCCAGCAGGGGGGACAGGGCGCGAGATACGCAGTATTTT
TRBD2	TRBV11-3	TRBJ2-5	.	CASSPLTSKSETQYF	TGTGCCAGCAGCCCGTTGACTAGCAAGTCGGAGACCCAGTACTTC
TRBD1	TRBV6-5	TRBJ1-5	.	CASGTSGTGNQPQHF	TGTGCCAGCGGGACGTCCGGGACAGGCAATCAGCCCCAGCATTTT
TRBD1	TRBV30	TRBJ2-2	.	CAWNRDRHTGELFF	TGTGCCTGGAACCGGGACAGACACACCGGGGAGCTGTTTTTT
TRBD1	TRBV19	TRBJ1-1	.	CASSITGGAMNTEAFF	TGTGCCAGTAGTATCACAGGGGGCGCGATGAACACTGAAGCTTTCTTT
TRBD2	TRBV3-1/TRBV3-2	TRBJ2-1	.	CASSQEVLAGGREQFF	TGTGCCAGCAGCCAAGAGGTACTAGCGGGGGGGCGCGAGCAGTTCTTC
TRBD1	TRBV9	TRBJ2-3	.	CASSAPRQGAWTDTQYF	TGTGCCAGCAGCGCCCCACGACAGGGGGCCTGGACAGATACGCAGTATTTT
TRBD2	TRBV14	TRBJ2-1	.	CASSRLYRRGGGGDEQFF	TGTGCCAGCAGCCGCCTCTACCGTCGAGGCGGGGGGGGTGATGAGCAGTTCTTC
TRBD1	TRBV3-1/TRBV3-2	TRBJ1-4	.	CASSPRDSRDEKLFF	TGTGCCAGCAGCCCCCGGGACAGTAGGGATGAAAAACTGTTTTTT
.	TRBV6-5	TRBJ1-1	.	CASRQLLNTEAFF	TGTGCCAGTAGACAGCTACTGAACACTGAAGCTTTCTTT
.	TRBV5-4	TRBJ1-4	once	CASSLQAGTYTNEKLFF	TGTGCCAGCAGCTTACAAGCCGGGACATATACTAATGAAAAACTGTTTTTT
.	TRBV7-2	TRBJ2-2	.	CASLGGVRVTGELFF	TGTGCCAGCTTAGGGGGGGTCCGAGTCACCGGGGAGCTGTTTTTT
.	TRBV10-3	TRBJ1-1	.	CAISLDANTEAFF	TGTGCCATCAGCTTGGACGCTAACACTGAAGCTTTCTTT
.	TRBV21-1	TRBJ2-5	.	CASSTLAGGQETQYF	TGTGCCAGCAGCACCCTAGCGGGGGGTCAAGAGACCCAGTACTTC
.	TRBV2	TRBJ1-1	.	CASSERGTSEAFF	TGTGCCAGCAGTGAGCGGGGAACGAGTGAAGCTTTCTTT
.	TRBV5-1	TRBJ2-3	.	CASSLDPGYLDTQYF	TGCGCCAGCAGCTTGGATCCAGGTTACTTAGATACGCAGTATTTT
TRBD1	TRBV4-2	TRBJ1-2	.	CASSPGQVDDGYTF	TGTGCCAGCAGCCCCGGACAGGTTGATGATGGCTACACCTTC
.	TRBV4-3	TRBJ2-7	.	CASSQDGRDGDEQYF	TGCGCCAGCAGCCAAGATGGCAGAGATGGCGACGAGCAGTACTTC
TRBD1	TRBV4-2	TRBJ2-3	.	CASSHGTGITDTQYF	TGTGCCAGCAGCCACGGGACAGGGATTACAGATACGCAGTATTTT
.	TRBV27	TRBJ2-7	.	CASSPLTGLWTRVEQYF	TGTGCCAGCAGTCCCTTAACAGGTTTGTGGACCCGGGTCGAGCAGTACTTC
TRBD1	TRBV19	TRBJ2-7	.	CASIIRDSYYEQYF	TGTGCCAGTATTATCCGGGACAGCTACTACGAGCAGTACTTC
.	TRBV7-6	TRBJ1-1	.	CASSSESAGWAEAFF	TGTGCCAGCAGCTCCGAGTCGGCCGGCTGGGCTGAAGCTTTCTTT
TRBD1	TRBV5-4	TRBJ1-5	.	CASSLQGHNQPQHF	TGTGCCAGCAGCTTACAGGGGCACAATCAGCCCCAGCATTTT
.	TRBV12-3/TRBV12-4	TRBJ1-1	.	CASSLGAVAEAFF	TGTGCCAGCAGCCTCGGGGCAGTCGCTGAAGCTTTCTTT
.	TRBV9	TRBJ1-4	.	CASSVANSLNEKLFF	TGTGCCAGCAGCGTAGCAAACAGCCTAAATGAAAAACTGTTTTTT
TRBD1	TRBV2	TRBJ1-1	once	CASSVRQGGPPF	TGTGCCAGCAGTGTTAGGCAGGGGGGCCCCCCCTTT
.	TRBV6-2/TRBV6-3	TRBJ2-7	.	CASSFGREQYF	TGTGCCAGCAGTTTCGGACGGGAGCAGTACTTC
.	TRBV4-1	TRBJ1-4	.	CASSLTGSTGNEKLFF	TGCGCCAGCAGCCTAACTGGTTCAACCGGCAATGAAAAACTGTTTTTT
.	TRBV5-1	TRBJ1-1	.	CASSLPGNTEAFF	TGCGCCAGCAGCTTGCCAGGGAACACTGAAGCTTTCTTT
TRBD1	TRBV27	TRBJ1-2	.	CASSNPPWTGDYGYTF	TGTGCCAGCAGTAACCCTCCGTGGACAGGGGACTATGGCTACACCTTC
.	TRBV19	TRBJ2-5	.	CASSIPGVLQETQYF	TGTGCCAGTAGTATTCCTGGGGTTCTCCAAGAGACCCAGTACTTC
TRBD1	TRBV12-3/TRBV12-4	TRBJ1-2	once	CASSSGGRGYTF	TGTGCCAGCAGTTCAGGGGGCCGTGGCTACACCTTC
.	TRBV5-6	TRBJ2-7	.	CASSLTGTGYEQYF	TGTGCCAGCAGCCTGACGGGTACTGGGTACGAGCAGTACTTC